The 19 T cell receptor beta chains below come from one sample, sequenced in a study of control samples from healthy donors and cancer patients. Sequencing was performed with immunoSEQ multiplex PCR; in TCRdb, only in-frame clones are kept and a portion is missing. The profile covers 210,000 or so clones, with roughly nine tenths appearing a single time and around 1.9% taken by the ten largest. The sample taken for sequencing was blood. The source is a man aged 25 to 40 in good health.

The chain's CDR3 is CASSFPYTEAFF. CDR3 bases: TGTGCCAGCAGTTTCCCCTACACTGAAGCTTTCTTT. The rearrangement joins TRBV12-3 or TRBV12-4 to TRBJ1-1; unclear D gene. V lost 3 bases and J 3 bases, leaving 5 bases between the germline ends. The CDR3 spans 12 residues.

The chain employs TRBV7-3 and TRBJ2-2, with TRBD1 identical over 10 bases. The junction had 5 bases not matched to a gene; V was cut back by 5 bases and J by 5 bases. The CDR3 totals 15 residues. Germline V lookup: CDR1 SGHTA, CDR2 FQGTGA. CDR3 loop: CASSPSGQGTGELFF. The CDR3, as DNA: TGTGCCAGCAGCCCCTCGGGACAGGGGACCGGGGAGCTGTTTTTT. Using reference TRBV7-3 and TRBJ2-2 for the parts outside the CDR3, the full variable domain is GAGVSQTPSNKVTEKGKYVELRCDPISGHTALYWYRQSLGQGPEFLIYFQGTGAADDSGLPNDRFFAVRPEGSVSTLKIQRTERGDSAVYLCASSPSGQGTGELFFGEGSRLTVL.

V and J are TRBV9 and TRBJ2-4; D gene ambiguous. This CDR3 has 14 amino acids. The V gene's germline CDR1 is SGDLS and CDR2 YYNGEE. Trimming shortened V by 0 bases and J by 15 bases, and 19 bases separated the two germline ends. The CDR3 reads CASSVGVAGPPVYF. The CDR3 DNA sequence: TGTGCCAGCAGCGTAGGGGTAGCAGGCCCACCTGTGTACTTC. Full variable domain (remainder filled in from reference TRBV9 and TRBJ2-4): DSGVTQTPKHLITATGQRVTLRCSPRSGDLSVYWYQQSLDQGLQFLIQYYNGEERAKGNILERFSAQQFPDLHSELNLSSLELGDSALYFCASSVGVAGPPVYFGAGTRLSVL.

The CDR3 DNA is TGTGCCAGCAGTCTAGTAGGGGACACAGATACGCAGTATTTT. Translating gives CASSLVGDTDTQYF. This chain links TRBV9 with TRBJ2-3; TRBD1 is a possible D gene (5 bases). The ends were cut back, 5 bases at V and 2 bases at J, with 12 bases in the middle. The CDR3 consists of 14 residues. The V gene's germline CDR1 is SGDLS and CDR2 YYNGEE.

The chain joins TRBV6-5 to TRBJ1-2, with a possible D match to TRBD1 (6 bases). Germline assignment: CDR1 MNHEY and CDR2 SVGAGI. This CDR3 contains 14 residues. V was cut by 8 bases and J by 2 bases, with 15 bases left in between. The DNA for the CDR3 is TGTGCCAGCGGCCTACAGGGACGGAACTATGGCTACACCTTC. Its protein product is CASGLQGRNYGYTF.

This clone was recorded only once. The V and J genes are TRBV7-9 and TRBJ2-3; TRBD2 matches at 9 bases. Germline CDR1 SEHNR, CDR2 FQNEAQ (reference sequence). The CDR3 has 15 residues. Trimming cost V 5 bases and J 5 bases; bases outside gene matches: 8. DNA of the CDR3: TGTGCCAGCAGCAAAATAGCGGGGGAAAAAGATACGCAGTATTTT. Residues: CASSKIAGEKDTQYF. The variable domain in full, completed from reference TRBV7-9 and TRBJ2-3, reads DTGVSQNPRHKITKRGQNVTFRCDPISEHNRLYWYRQTLGQGPEFLTYFQNEAQLEKSRLLSDRFSAERPKGSFSTLEIQRTEQGDSAMYLCASSKIAGEKDTQYFGPGTRLTVL.

This chain joins TRBV25-1 and TRBJ2-1; 9 bases fit TRBD2. Germline loops: CDR1 MGHDK, CDR2 SYGVNS. V dropped 1 base and J dropped 2; count of bases not matched to a gene: 3. The CDR3 is 16 amino acids. CDR3 in DNA: TGTGCCAGCAGTGAATCGGCGGGGGGGGCCTACAATGAGCAGTTCTTC. Encoded protein: CASSESAGGAYNEQFF.

The chain uses TRBV19 and TRBJ2-3, with a weak D call TRBD1 (7 bases). Germline V CDR1 and CDR2: LNHDA, SQIVND (reference sequence). Trimming removed 7 bases from V and 4 bases from J, with 15 bases in between. The CDR3 spans 14 residues. CDR3 sequence: CASTRTRGADTQYF. In nucleotides, the CDR3 is TGTGCCAGTACTCGAACCAGGGGGGCAGATACGCAGTATTTT.

This clone was seen more than once but under ten times. The V gene is TRBV10-1, the J gene TRBJ2-7; 8 positions match TRBD2. Losses at the gene ends were 8 bases for V and 2 bases for J; bases not matched to a gene: 5. CDR3 length: 13 amino acids. Germline V gene data show CDR1 as WNHNN and CDR2 as SYGVQD (reference sequence). The CDR3 sequence is CASSGTRAYEQYF. The CDR3 bases are TGCGCCAGCTCCGGGACTAGGGCCTACGAGCAGTACTTC.

The chain links TRBV4-1 to TRBJ2-7, with D unresolved. There are 15 residues in the CDR3. Germline V CDR1 and CDR2: MGHRA, YSYEKL. The V and J ends lost 0 bases and 1 base respectively, with 10 bases between them. CDR3 in DNA: TGCGCCAGCAGCCAAGATTTTAGGAGATCCTACGAGCAGTACTTC. Its protein product is CASSQDFRRSYEQYF.

This clone was seen once. J is TRBJ2-7 and V is TRBV5-1, with 11 bases matching TRBD1. The CDR3 is 15 amino acids. The J segment lost 2 bases and the V segment lost 1 base, leaving 2 bases of the junction unmatched. Germline CDR1 is SGHRS and CDR2 is YFSETQ. CDR3: CASSLSGQGAYEQYF. CDR3 DNA: TGCGCCAGCAGCTTGTCGGGACAGGGGGCCTACGAGCAGTACTTC.

The chain links TRBV5-4 to TRBJ2-1; 8 bases fit TRBD1. CDR3 length: 14 residues. Germline V gene sequence: CDR1 SGHNT, CDR2 YYREEE (reference sequence). V was pared by 4 bases and J by 3 bases, with 3 bases of the junction left unmatched. The CDR3 DNA reads TGTGCCAGCAGCCCCGGACAGGGCTACAATGAGCAGTTCTTC. It specifies CASSPGQGYNEQFF. Using reference TRBV5-4 and TRBJ2-1 for the parts outside the CDR3, the full variable domain is ETGVTQSPTHLIKTRGQQVTLRCSSQSGHNTVSWYQQALGQGPQFIFQYYREEENGRGNFPPRFSGLQFPNYSSELNVNALELDDSALYLCASSPGQGYNEQFFGPGTRLTVL.

The chain recombines TRBV5-1 with TRBJ2-7; 7 bases are shared with TRBD1. The CDR3 spans 13 residues. Germline lookup yields CDR1 SGHRS and CDR2 YFSETQ. V was pared by 0 bases and J by 5 bases, with 2 bases of the junction left unmatched. This CDR3 is CASSLDGTDEQYF. The CDR3, as DNA: TGCGCCAGCAGCTTGGACGGGACAGACGAGCAGTACTTC.

Note on this clone: Other DNA sequences in the sample encode the same CDR3. The chain carries TRBV18 and TRBJ2-3, with TRBD1 as a possible D gene (7 bases). CDR3 size: 13 residues. Germline V gene sequence: CDR1 KGHSH, CDR2 LQKENI. V lost 6 bases and J lost 3, with 10 bases in between. The CDR3: CASSRGATDTQYF. The CDR3 DNA sequence: TGTGCCAGCTCCAGGGGGGCGACAGATACGCAGTATTTT. The variable domain in full, completed from reference TRBV18 and TRBJ2-3, reads NAGVMQNPRHLVRRRGQEARLRCSPMKGHSHVYWYRQLPEEGLKFMVYLQKENIIDESGMPKERFSAEFPKEGPSILRIQQVVRGDSAAYFCASSRGATDTQYFGPGTRLTVL.

This chain joins TRBV10-3 and TRBJ1-6, with 9 positions matching TRBD1. Germline V gene sequence: CDR1 ENHRY, CDR2 SYGVKD. Trimming at V came to 1 base and at J to 9 bases, leaving 7 bases not matched to a gene. This CDR3 is 16 amino acids long. The CDR3 loop is CAISEWTGVEGSPLHF. CDR3 sequence (DNA): TGTGCCATCAGTGAGTGGACAGGGGTTGAAGGTTCACCCCTCCACTTT.

The V and J genes are TRBV15 and TRBJ2-1; perhaps TRBD2 as D (6 bases). V was trimmed by 0 bases and J by 8 bases, leaving 11 bases between them. This CDR3 has 14 amino acids. The germline gives CDR1 LNHNV, CDR2 YYDKDF (reference sequence). CDR3 sequence (DNA): TGTGCCACCAGCAGAGATGGGGGGATCGATGAGCAGTTCTTC. Translation gives CATSRDGGIDEQFF.

In nucleotides, the CDR3 is TGCAGCGTTGAAGAAAGTCAGGCGGCGCAGTTCTTC. This codes for CSVEESQAAQFF. V and J are TRBV29-1 and TRBJ2-1; no firm D call. CDR1 and CDR2 (germline): SQVTM, ANQGSEA. The CDR3 has 12 residues. Trimming left V 0 bases short and J 12 bases short, with 12 bases between.

The chain joins TRBV5-1 to TRBJ2-5, with 8 positions matching TRBD2. Germline CDR1 reads SGHRS; CDR2 reads YFSETQ. V lost 6 bases and J lost 2; bases outside the gene matches: 9. The CDR3 extends over 15 amino acids. DNA of the CDR3: TGCGCCAGCACCGAGATAGCGGGGTTTCAAGAGACCCAGTACTTC. It encodes CASTEIAGFQETQYF.

The chain employs TRBV9 and TRBJ2-3; 8 bases fit TRBD1. The V segment lost 4 bases and the J segment 2 bases; nucleotides outside the gene matches: 6. This CDR3 spans 15 amino acids. Germline V CDR1 and CDR2: SGDLS, YYNGEE. The CDR3 coding sequence is TGTGCCAGCAGCATAAGGACAGGGCCCACAGATACGCAGTATTTT. Protein product: CASSIRTGPTDTQYF.